Given below is one TCR beta chain in context. The antigen this receptor binds is unknown. No base-level quality is on record; no much larger clone is a single base apart. Library prep was done by the immunoSEQ multiplex PCR assay. For the multiplex PCR, a mixture combining 60 forward primers for TCR Vbeta segments and 13 reverse primers for TCR Jbeta segments was used. A multiplex PCR assay on genomic DNA amplified the CDR3 region of rearranged TCR beta genes. The Illumina HiSeq System was used to sequence the amplified TCR beta libraries as 87-base-pair reads. Processing in the source paper ran as follows. A later analysis counted approximately 84 million unique TCR beta chains across the 550 to 700 repertoires, and 10 million to 11 million of these chains were shared by at least two donors. To remove PCR and sequencing errors, raw reads were error-corrected and collapsed into unique sequences using a nearest-neighbor algorithm that merged closely related sequences. CDR3 sequences were aligned to IMGT reference sequences to assign V, D and J gene segments. For a sequence to be retained, a match of at least six nucleotides to both a V gene segment and a J gene segment was required. Rearrangements were classified as productive when the CDR3 lacked stop codons and remained in frame with V and J, and all other rearrangements were classified as non-productive. Following IMGT convention, CDR3 was defined as the stretch from the second conserved V-encoded cysteine up to the conserved J-encoded phenylalanine. In an earlier analysis of roughly 580 of the donors, sequences lacking an unambiguous match to a single V gene segment were excluded. In an earlier analysis of 587 of the donors, a V segment was called functional when productive rearrangements were above 56.7%, and segregating when the standard deviation between donors exceeded 5%. To diagnose cytomegalovirus status from the catalog of TCR beta chain sequences, a statistical classification framework was built. V and J gene assignment, in a later analysis, came from comparing TCR nucleotide sequences with IMGT/GENE-DB human TR gene sequences. A later analysis assigned CDR3 sequences and most-parsimonious VDJ recombination scenarios with the TCRdist pipeline. In a later analysis, every TCR beta chain was defined by the combination of its CDR3 amino acid sequence and its V-gene family, and reads without a unique V-gene family were dropped. As a way to deal with suspected cross-contamination and a sequencing artifact, a later analysis dropped 640 or so nucleotide sequences that were highly shared and had low generation probability. A later analysis calculated a clonal expansion index for each public chain from normalized within-repertoire ranks of inferred template counts. In a later analysis, generation probabilities were computed with a VDJ recombination model fitted to out-of-frame rearrangements, and the resulting probabilities were checked against IGoR. In a later analysis, TCR-TCR, TCR-HLA and TCR-CMV co-occurrence was scored with hypergeometric tests, and a repertoire-size bias correction was applied to TCR pairs. In a later analysis, false discovery rates were estimated by permuting HLA or CMV assignments 20 times. A later analysis grouped co-occurring TCRs with DBSCAN, adding TCRdist sequence similarity when clustering within HLA-allele-positive subsets. Repertoires with fewer than 30,000 or more than 120,000 public chains were left out of co-occurrence clustering, as were a handful of repertoires with anomalous nucleotide sharing. TCRdb took this table from immuneACCESS and kept in-frame rearrangements with V and J called. Such tables lack part of the clones; where checked against another copy, unresolved V genes explain under half of the gap, and the rest is unexplained. From that table come the V and J calls and clone size; the DNA was used to work out D and trimming. For this sample there are 170,000 or so clones; more than 65% appear just once. The leading ten clones occupy approximately 0.55% of the sample.

CDR1 and CDR2, per the germline V gene, are MRHNA and SNTAGT. V loses 8 bases of germline sequence and J loses 1 base, and the interval between the two ends is 11 bases. Measured from the cysteine to the phenylalanine, the CDR3 is 14 residues long. The retained sequence is limited to the CDR3, 42 bases, with the frame set at the first base. This sample stems from a study of cytomegalovirus exposure and HLA in healthy donors (dated by TCRdb to about 2017). Some background on the complete study: According to an earlier analysis of several hundred of the donors, 200 million or so T cells yielded 90 million to 140 million unique TCR beta sequences and about 280 Gb of sequence data. Typing coverage varied by locus: roughly 629-640 donors for A, B, C, DRB1 and DQB1; approximately 520 for DQA1; around 570 for DPA1; around 490 for DPB1. Among about 400 genotyped donors of the cohort, an average of roughly 230,000 unique TCR beta nucleotide sequences was sequenced per donor, of which about 18% were non-productive. The later analysis used no new phenotypic data to find candidate immune exposures, relying instead on TCR beta sequences and their occurrence across donors. A handful of DR-DQ haplotypes were treated as single units for association and clustering because of strong linkage in the cohort. Donor age, sex, ethnicity and CMV serostatus were compiled together with the repertoire data. An earlier analysis of 587 of the donors applied high-throughput TCR beta sequencing to assess whether each TCR beta V gene segment acted as functional or pseudogenic. The study combined high-throughput TCR immunosequencing, statistical association of individual TCRs with disease status, and machine learning to predict cytomegalovirus infection status. Class I and class II HLA loci were covered by the typing at four-digit resolution. All discovery cohort repertoires had been generated on a single sequencing platform. About 280 gigabases of sequencing data and around 80 million unique TCR sequences made up an early release that covered approximately 620 HLA-typed donors. Along with the approximately 700-subject first cohort, a separate validation cohort of about 110 different subjects was used. Genome-wide SNP genotypes for about three fifths of the roughly 670 donors were used in a later genetic analysis, which treated that subset as a discovery cohort. Using immunosequencing, the study profiled T cell repertoires from fewer than 850 subjects and related those repertoires to cytomegalovirus serostatus. To study patterns of TCR occurrence, a later analysis re-analyzed previously published TCR beta repertoires from more than 550 donors and added high-resolution HLA genotyping. The study was designed to test whether signatures of past pathogen exposure could be identified by cataloging public T cell receptors. The genetic ancestry cluster associated with self-reported Caucasian donors included approximately 85% of the 398 genotyped donors. What the research found in general, with its limitations: Because HLA typing was unavailable for some donors at each locus, only the typed subset was used in association tests. According to a later analysis, TCR association rates differed among HLA loci, with DRB1 alleles showing the most associated TCRs and HLA-C alleles showing the fewest. Correlated functional status among segregating V segments might be attributable to linkage disequilibrium, but an unknown experimental factor could not be ruled out. Most CMV-associated TCR beta chains appeared to be HLA-restricted in a later analysis, and the HLA associations seemed to be driven largely by CMV exposure. A later analysis found that HLA-associated TCR beta chains were more clonally expanded and had lower generation probabilities than equally common non-associated chains. In a later genetic analysis, fewer N-insertions in productive TCRs were reported among donors in an Asian-associated ancestry cluster than the approximately 670-donor mean. Immune exposure information for the cohort was limited to CMV serostatus. The sequencing pipeline was judged likely to have produced a cluster of highly shared sequence variants as a technical artifact. The authors suggested that the approach could potentially be extended to other disease states and immunological phenotypes. Roughly uniform sequencing depth across donors was assumed in presence/absence analyses, although this assumption may not hold. In the study, roughly 160 TCR beta chains were listed as associated with cytomegalovirus. A further reported finding was that TCR beta sequences accurately predicted the HLA-A and HLA-B alleles for most subjects in the first cohort. Broadly in line with IMGT annotations, most TCR beta V segments showed up in productive rearrangements about 90% or about 30% of the time in an earlier analysis of 587 of the donors. Some IMGT-functional V segments, including TRBV6-2 and TRBV6-3, could not be distinguished by the 87-base-pair reads and were therefore excluded. Several of the top co-occurrence clusters appeared to be linked to parvovirus B19, influenza, CMV and Epstein-Barr virus, according to a later analysis. Cytomegalovirus status was reported to be diagnosed by the classifier with high specificity and sensitivity in both the original and validation cohorts. When HLA alleles, especially DR and DQ, strongly co-occurred, attributing TCR associations to individual alleles was difficult. Because counts were too low, approximately 15 rarely observed V segments, including chromosome 9 orphons, were excluded from the earlier analysis of 587 of the donors. A few of the identified cytomegalovirus-associated TCR beta chains were confirmed in vitro to be specific for cytomegalovirus antigens. Specific HLA alleles were associated with more than 15,000 TCR beta sequences at a false discovery rate of 0.05 in a later analysis. This cohort had only TCR beta chains sequenced, and the lack of alpha or paired-chain data limited which features could be detected. Most TCR sequences were observed very rarely across donors, whereas some public TCRs were present in many individuals. An association between a missense DCLRE1C variant and V-gene and J-gene trimming of TCR beta chains was found in a later genetic analysis and replicated in an independent cohort.

In total, roughly 710 healthy bone marrow donors made up the cohort. At the time of sampling, all cohort members were nominally healthy, though unrecorded immune exposures were likely present. The donor tested CMV seronegative and was one of the 352 seronegative cohort members. Each donor provided a peripheral blood sample, and peripheral blood mononuclear cells were used for TCR beta sequencing. Genomic DNA was extracted from the blood cell samples with the Qiagen DNeasy Blood Extraction Kit. The material sequenced was PBMCs. The receptor chain draws on TRBV6-4 and TRBJ2-2, and the D gene may be TRBD2, 5 bases matching. This receptor was identified in a woman in her 50s in good health and CMV-seronegative. The nucleotide sequence reads TGTGCCAGCGGCCTCGAGGGGAACACCGGGGAGCTGTTTTTT. This gives the protein CASGLEGNTGELFF.